These 27 T cell receptor beta chains share one sample of origin, sequenced in a study of cytomegalovirus exposure and HLA in healthy donors. Amplification used 60 Vbeta primers and 13 Jbeta primers. TCRdb keeps only in-frame clones here, not all; method: immunoSEQ multiplex PCR. This sample contains some 150,000 clones. Source material: PBMCs. These receptors all come from a woman aged 18-30 years in good health and CMV-seronegative.

This chain uses TRBV7-9 with TRBJ2-3; no reliable D call. V lost 2 bases to trimming and J lost 3 bases, with 3 bases between them. The length of the CDR3 is 12 residues. Germline CDR1 reads SEHNR; CDR2 reads FQNEAQ (reference sequence). This CDR3 is CASSLRTDTQYF. DNA for the CDR3: TGTGCCAGCAGCTTACGGACAGATACGCAGTATTTT.

This CDR3 is CASSQGTGVGTDTQYF. Here the CDR3 DNA reads TGCGCCAGCAGCCAAGGCACAGGGGTCGGCACAGATACGCAGTATTTT. V gene TRBV4-1 combines with J gene TRBJ2-3, with 7 bases fitting TRBD1. V lost 1 base, J lost 1 base, and 5 bases stayed unmatched. CDR1 MGHRA and CDR2 YSYEKL come from the germline V gene. The CDR3 totals 16 residues.

V is TRBV7-9 and J is TRBJ1-1; the match to TRBD1 covers 7 bases. From germline, CDR1 is SEHNR and CDR2 FQNEAQ (reference sequence). Trimming removed 3 bases from V and 3 bases from J; junction bases left unmatched: 1. This CDR3 region has 13 residues. CDR3 in DNA: TGTGCCAGCAGCTTCACAGGGGACACTGAAGCTTTCTTT. It is translated as CASSFTGDTEAFF.

The chain combines TRBV5-1 with TRBJ2-3, with 11 bases lining up with TRBD2. The CDR3 consists of 14 residues. In germline, CDR1 is SGHRS, CDR2 YFSETQ. After removal of 4 bases from V and 6 bases from J, the junction contained 4 bases not matched to a gene. DNA of the CDR3: TGCGCCAGCAGCATGGGACTAGCGGATGATACGCAGTATTTT. Its translation: CASSMGLADDTQYF.

J is TRBJ2-3 and V is TRBV7-9; 8 nucleotides match TRBD2. Germline CDR1 SEHNR, CDR2 FQNEAQ (reference sequence). The CDR3 is 17 amino acids. With V trimmed by 7 bases and J by 0 bases, 12 bases remained unmatched. DNA for the CDR3: TGTGCCAGCACCTATTCATTAGCGGGGAAGAGCACAGATACGCAGTATTTT. It encodes CASTYSLAGKSTDTQYF.

By frequency, this clone registers medium-sized. The chain combines TRBV6-4 with TRBJ2-2; TRBD1 matches 9 bases. The CDR3 covers 14 residues. The V gene end was trimmed by 3 bases and the J gene end by 5 bases; junction bases not matched to a gene: 1. From germline, CDR1 is MRHNA and CDR2 SNTAGT. The CDR3 here is CASSEGTGTGELFF. CDR3 DNA sequence: TGTGCCAGCAGTGAGGGGACAGGGACCGGGGAGCTGTTTTTT.

The chain has TRBV29-1 and TRBJ2-3; weak D call: TRBD2 (6 bases). Germline V CDR1 and CDR2: SQVTM, ANQGSEA. V was clipped by 3 bases and J by 0 bases, with 10 bases between them. This CDR3 is 14 amino acids long. The CDR3 sequence is CSVEGGTSTDTQYF. The CDR3 nucleotides are TGCAGCGTTGAGGGTGGGACTAGCACAGATACGCAGTATTTT.

The chain has TRBV6-5 and TRBJ2-2, with a possible D match to TRBD1 (6 bases). V dropped 0 bases and J dropped 1 base, with 6 bases sitting between them. The CDR3 has 15 amino acids. The germline V gene encodes CDR1 MNHEY and CDR2 SVGAGI. This CDR3 reads CASSYSGQNTGELFF. CDR3 in DNA: TGTGCCAGCAGTTACTCGGGACAGAACACCGGGGAGCTGTTTTTT.

The chain's CDR3 is CASSPYGREDTGELFF. CDR3 sequence (DNA): TGTGCCAGCAGCCCCTACGGGAGGGAGGACACCGGGGAGCTGTTTTTT. The chain uses TRBV7-2 and TRBJ2-2; 8 nucleotides line up with TRBD2. The V gene's germline CDR1 is SGHTA and CDR2 FQGNSA. V lost 5 bases to trimming and J lost 3 bases; unmatched junction nucleotides: 8. CDR3 length: 16 residues.

The chain employs TRBV19 and TRBJ1-1, with a weak D call TRBD1 (6 bases). Germline CDR1 LNHDA, CDR2 SQIVND (reference sequence). The CDR3 totals 13 residues. The V end was cut by 6 bases, the J end by 5 bases, with 13 bases between. CDR3 sequence reads: CASSRGSRTEAFF. The CDR3 DNA reads TGTGCCAGTAGCAGGGGCAGTAGGACTGAAGCTTTCTTT.

V and J are TRBV19 and TRBJ1-3; no reliable D call. Deletions cut 3 bases from V and 0 bases from J, with 12 bases between. The germline V gene has CDR1 LNHDA and CDR2 SQIVND (reference sequence). The length of the CDR3 is 16 residues. This CDR3 reads CASSIAPPGSGNTIYF. In DNA form, the CDR3 reads TGTGCCAGTAGTATCGCCCCCCCCGGCTCTGGAAACACCATATATTTT.

The V gene is TRBV11-3, the J gene TRBJ2-6; D is possibly TRBD2 (5 bases). CDR1 and CDR2 from the germline V gene are SGHNT and YENEEA. The CDR3 extends over 16 amino acids. V was shortened by 0 bases and J by 2 bases, with 8 bases between the two germline ends. In nucleotides, the CDR3 is TGTGCCAGCAGCTTAGATCTCGGGGCTGGGGCCAACGTCCTGACTTTC. Residues: CASSLDLGAGANVLTF.

V usage is TRBV5-1 and J usage is TRBJ2-3; 8 bases map to TRBD2. V shed 0 bases and J 2 bases; nucleotides not matched to a gene: 2. Per the germline V gene, CDR1 is SGHRS and CDR2 is YFSETQ. CDR3 length: 15 residues. The CDR3 coding sequence is TGCGCCAGCAGCTTGGTGCGGGGGGACACAGATACGCAGTATTTT. Translation: CASSLVRGDTDTQYF.

This chain joins TRBV19 and TRBJ2-1, with 12 bases matching TRBD2. Germline values: CDR1 LNHDA, CDR2 SQIVND (reference sequence). With V trimmed by 4 bases and J by 3 bases, 1 base remained unmatched. The CDR3 length is 15 residues. The CDR3 bases are TGTGCCAGTAGTAAGACTAGCGGGGGCTACAATGAGCAGTTCTTC. Translating it yields CASSKTSGGYNEQFF. Variable domain in full (rest from reference TRBV19 and TRBJ2-1): DGGITQSPKYLFRKEGQNVTLSCEQNLNHDAMYWYRQDPGQGLRLIYYSQIVNDFQKGDIAEGYSVSREKKESFPLTVTSAQKNPTAFYLCASSKTSGGYNEQFFGPGTRLTVL.

The V call is TRBV15, the J call TRBJ2-1, with D unclear. Germline loops: CDR1 LNHNV, CDR2 YYDKDF (reference sequence). The CDR3 length is 15 residues. Trimming cost V 3 bases and J 0 bases, with 9 bases left between them. CDR3: CATSSIISSYNEQFF. In nucleotides, the CDR3 is TGTGCCACCAGCAGCATTATTAGCTCCTACAATGAGCAGTTCTTC.

This CDR3 reads CATSRGGGAGETQYF. CDR3 nucleotides: TGTGCCACCAGCAGAGGAGGGGGGGCCGGGGAGACCCAGTACTTC. This chain links TRBV15 with TRBJ2-5; a possible D gene is TRBD2 (7 bases). Per germline, CDR1 LNHNV and CDR2 YYDKDF (reference sequence). With 1 base removed from V and 5 bases from J, the gap between germline ends came to 14 bases. This CDR3 comprises 15 residues.

The chain links TRBV5-4 to TRBJ2-3; 8 bases align to TRBD2. Germline CDR1 is SGHNT and CDR2 is YYREEE (reference sequence). The V gene end was trimmed by 4 bases and the J gene end by 5 bases; junction bases not matched to a gene: 9. CDR3 length: 15 amino acids. This CDR3 reads CASSLKAGVVDTQYF. Written as DNA, the CDR3 is TGTGCCAGCAGCCTAAAAGCGGGAGTTGTAGATACGCAGTATTTT.

The rearrangement links TRBV6-6 to TRBJ1-5, with 10 bases that match TRBD1. J was trimmed by 8 bases and V by 2 bases; bases with no gene match: 6. CDR1 MNHNY and CDR2 SVGAGI come from the germline V gene (reference sequence). The CDR3 length is 15 residues. Here the CDR3 DNA reads TGTGCCAGCAGTTACCGACAGGGGGCAGGTGAGCCCCAGCATTTT. Encoded protein: CASSYRQGAGEPQHF.

The V gene is TRBV5-4, the J gene TRBJ2-7; maybe TRBD2 (5 bases). The V gene's germline CDR1 is SGHNT and CDR2 YYREEE (reference sequence). This CDR3 is 15 amino acids long. Trimming left V 0 bases short and J 2 bases short, with 12 bases between. Written as DNA, the CDR3 is TGTGCCAGCAGCTTGGGCCTTAGCGCTCCCTACGAGCAGTACTTC. Translation gives CASSLGLSAPYEQYF. Complete variable domain (other parts from reference TRBV5-4 and TRBJ2-7): ETGVTQSPTHLIKTRGQQVTLRCSSQSGHNTVSWYQQALGQGPQFIFQYYREEENGRGNFPPRFSGLQFPNYSSELNVNALELDDSALYLCASSLGLSAPYEQYFGPGTRLTVT.

The chain recombines TRBV5-6 with TRBJ2-3; 9 bases align to TRBD2. With V trimmed by 4 bases and J by 4 bases, 7 bases remained unmatched. From germline, CDR1 is SGHDT and CDR2 YYEEEE. The CDR3 is 15 amino acids. The CDR3 is CASSAASGMADTQYF. The CDR3 nucleotides read TGTGCCAGCAGCGCAGCTAGCGGGATGGCAGATACGCAGTATTTT.

Concerning this clone: Its ends do not fully match the called genes, so a read error is possible. The sample holds other DNA sequences that translate to the same CDR3. The chain is built from TRBV5-1 and TRBJ2-5; 10 bases are a match to TRBD2. This CDR3 has 16 amino acids. Germline-derived CDR1 and CDR2 are SGHRS and YFSETQ. CDR3 sequence (DNA): TGCGCCAGCAGCTTGGAAACTAGCGGGAACCAAGAGACTCAGTACTTC. This encodes CASSLETSGNQETQYF.

The chain links TRBV11-3 to TRBJ1-1; TRBD1 might be the D (5 bases). The CDR3 length is 14 residues. Germline CDR1 and CDR2: SGHNT and YENEEA. V gave up 2 bases and J gave up 8 bases, with 15 bases separating them. CDR3 DNA: TGTGCCAGCAGCTTAAGGGCAGGGCAGAGGGAAGCTTTCTTT. It is translated as CASSLRAGQREAFF.

The chain recombines TRBV5-1 with TRBJ1-5; D ambiguous. Trimming removed 4 bases from V and 0 bases from J, with 11 bases in between. The CDR3 consists of 15 residues. Germline loops: CDR1 SGHRS, CDR2 YFSETQ. The CDR3 DNA sequence: TGCGCCAGCAGCCTGGACGGTAGTAGCAATCAGCCCCAGCATTTT. It codes for CASSLDGSSNQPQHF.

The chain has TRBV6-5 and TRBJ1-2; D possibly corresponds to TRBD1 (5 bases). Trimming took 6 bases from V and 4 from J, leaving 15 bases between them. The CDR3 covers 14 residues. The germline CDR1 and CDR2 sequences are MNHEY and SVGAGI. This CDR3 is CASRPPSRVYGYTF. Written as DNA, the CDR3 is TGTGCCAGCAGGCCTCCCTCCAGGGTCTATGGCTACACCTTC.

The chain joins TRBV6-1 to TRBJ2-7; D is perhaps TRBD1 (5 bases). Trimming stripped 7 bases from V and 0 bases from J, with 13 bases between. This CDR3 is built from 14 residues. The germline V gene encodes CDR1 MNHNS and CDR2 SASEGT. The chain's CDR3 is CASKDSYSSYEQYV. CDR3 bases: TGTGCCAGCAAAGACAGCTACAGCTCCTACGAGCAGTACGTC.

The gene calls are TRBV6-6 and TRBJ1-2; the D is unclear. The V end was cut by 10 bases, the J end by 11 bases, with 23 bases between. Germline CDR1 and CDR2: MNHNY and SVGAGI (reference sequence). The CDR3 spans 13 residues. The CDR3 bases are TGTGCCACCTACTTGGAGGTTGGGGAAATATACACCTTC. It specifies CATYLEVGEIYTF.

CDR3 in DNA: TGTGCCTGGAGATCGGGACAGGGTTACTACGAGCAGTACTTC. It encodes CAWRSGQGYYEQYF. This chain links TRBV30 with TRBJ2-5, with TRBD1 matching over 9 bases. Near its end, the DNA agrees better with TRBJ2-7, so the J call may be wrong. CDR1 is GTSNPN and CDR2 is SVGIG in the germline V gene (reference sequence). The CDR3 covers 14 residues.